A selection of T cell receptor beta chains follows, all from one sample in a study of patients and donors after allogeneic stem cell transplantation. One entry per CDR3 protein results from TCRdb running MiXCR on the RT-PCR reads. The top ten clones hold approximately 48% of a sample with 25,000 to 30,000 distinct CDR3 sequences, roughly 8% of them seen once. Sequencing was done on a sample of blood, either unsorted or a sorted T cell fraction (not recorded which). The receptors shown here come from a human donor who was either an allogeneic HSCT recipient or a stem cell or donor lymphocyte infusion donor (not recorded which). It is not recorded whose cells these are; they may come from a transplant donor. Both conserved end residues are part of each CDR3. Fields, in order: J gene, CDR3 length, V gene, D gene, clone size, CDR3 protein, CDR3 DNA. D genes are given only for firm matches. The listing skips clone size in some rows; elsewhere it reads once, few, many or a size class.

TRBJ2-7,15,TRBV9,-,-,CASSVAGSHSYEQYF,TGTGCCAGCAGCGTTGCTGGGAGCCATTCCTACGAGCAGTACTTC
TRBJ2-7,14,TRBV7-9,TRBD1,many,CASSPDYRGHEQYF,TGTGCCAGCAGCCCGGATTACAGGGGCCACGAGCAGTACTTC
TRBJ1-4,16,TRBV5-6,TRBD1,many,CASSTGTGGTNEKLFF,TGTGCCAGCAGCACTGGGACAGGGGGGACTAATGAAAAACTGTTTTTT
TRBJ1-2,16,TRBV7-7,TRBD1,-,CASSFGDRQGGYGYTF,TGTGCCAGCAGCTTTGGTGATCGACAGGGGGGCTATGGCTACACCTTC
TRBJ2-7,15,TRBV5-1,-,many,CASSLAPGRDYEQYF,TGCGCCAGCAGCCTCGCCCCGGGGCGAGATTACGAGCAGTACTTC
TRBJ1-5,14,TRBV18,-,many,CASSLRYSNQPQHF,TGTGCCAGCTCACTACGGTATTCCAATCAGCCCCAGCATTTT
TRBJ2-5,11,TRBV3-1,-,-,CASSSGPRGYF,TGTGCCAGCAGCTCCGGCCCCCGGGGGTACTTC
TRBJ2-3,16,TRBV5-1,TRBD2,many,CASSVLASGGEDTQYF,TGCGCCAGCAGCGTCCTCGCTAGCGGGGGAGAAGATACGCAGTATTTT
TRBJ2-6,16,TRBV19,-,many,CASTTRSARGANVLTF,TGTGCCAGTACCACCCGCAGCGCGAGGGGGGCCAACGTCCTGACTTTC
TRBJ2-7,15,TRBV27,-,-,CASSFRRLSSYEQYF,TGTGCCAGCAGTTTTCGCAGGCTGAGCTCCTACGAGCAGTACTTC
TRBJ2-3,14,TRBV3-1,-,-,CASSLAASTDTQYF,TGTGCCAGCAGCCTAGCGGCTAGCACAGATACGCAGTATTTT
TRBJ2-7,14,TRBV20-1,TRBD1,-,CSARVLDRDYEQYF,TGCAGTGCTAGAGTCCTGGACAGGGACTACGAGCAGTACTTC
TRBJ2-1,16,TRBV24-1,TRBD2,many,CATSDGRAGGRHEQFF,TGTGCCACCAGTGATGGGCGAGCGGGGGGGCGTCATGAGCAGTTCTTC
TRBJ2-1,16,TRBV5-1,TRBD2,many,CASRRTSGVSYNEQFF,TGCGCCAGCAGGCGGACTAGCGGCGTCTCCTACAATGAGCAGTTCTTC
TRBJ2-7,13,TRBV21-1,-,-,CARPNRGLYEQYF,TGTGCCAGACCAAACAGGGGTCTCTACGAGCAGTACTTC
TRBJ2-1,13,TRBV5-4,TRBD2,-,CASSLPGRDEQFF,TGTGCCAGCAGCTTGCCAGGGAGGGATGAGCAGTTCTTC
TRBJ2-5,14,TRBV5-5,TRBD1,many,CASSLNRGGETQYF,TGTGCCAGCAGCTTAAACAGGGGTGGAGAGACCCAGTACTTC
TRBJ1-1,15,TRBV19,-,few,CASSTLITTNTEAFF,TGTGCCAGTAGCACACTCATCACAACCAACACTGAAGCTTTCTTT
TRBJ1-6,15,TRBV12-3/TRBV12-4,-,many,CASSLRDGLNGPLHF,TGTGCCAGCAGTTTGCGGGACGGCCTTAATGGACCCCTCCACTTT
TRBJ1-6,16,TRBV4-1,TRBD1,many,CASSQGTGSNNSPLHF,TGCGCCAGCAGCCAAGGGACAGGGTCTAATAATTCACCCCTCCACTTT
TRBJ1-1,15,TRBV6-5,TRBD1,many,CASSFLGQGNTEAFF,TGTGCCAGCAGTTTTTTAGGACAGGGGAACACTGAAGCTTTCTTT
TRBJ2-7,12,TRBV7-3,-,few,CASSYSGGTPYF,TGTGCCAGCAGCTATTCCGGCGGGACCCCGTACTTC
TRBJ2-1,16,TRBV7-9,TRBD2,many,CASSLEASSGSYEQFF,TGTGCCAGCAGCCTGGAGGCGTCTAGCGGGAGCTATGAGCAGTTCTTC
TRBJ1-1,13,TRBV21-1,-,many,CASSAPGGTEAFF,TGTGCCAGCAGCGCCCCAGGGGGGACTGAAGCTTTCTTT
TRBJ2-7,15,TRBV5-1,TRBD2,few,CASSLAGLAGLEQYF,TGCGCCAGCAGCTTGGCGGGACTAGCGGGACTTGAGCAGTACTTC
TRBJ2-3,16,TRBV5-1,TRBD2,-,CANSLSSGGTGDTQYF,TGCGCCAACAGCTTGAGTTCGGGGGGGACGGGTGATACGCAGTATTTT
TRBJ1-4,12,TRBV7-3,-,many,CASSRGNEKLFF,TGTGCCAGCAGCCGGGGTAATGAAAAACTGTTTTTT
TRBJ1-2,13,TRBV5-5,-,few,CASSFGRTYGYTF,TGTGCCAGCAGCTTTGGGCGGACCTATGGCTACACCTTC
TRBJ2-7,13,TRBV28,-,many,CASGTVPTYEQYF,TGTGCCAGCGGGACGGTCCCTACCTACGAGCAGTACTTC
TRBJ1-1,13,TRBV3-1,-,many,CASSQWRRAEAFF,TGTGCCAGCAGCCAATGGAGAAGGGCTGAAGCTTTCTTT
TRBJ1-1,11,TRBV12-3/TRBV12-4,-,many,CASSRTAEAFF,TGTGCCAGCAGCCGGACAGCGGAAGCTTTCTTT
TRBJ2-7,16,TRBV7-8,TRBD2,many,CASSLGALAGAYEQYF,TGTGCCAGCAGCTTGGGAGCACTAGCGGGAGCCTACGAGCAGTACTTC
TRBJ2-1,14,TRBV28,TRBD1,many,CASTFQTGVNEQFF,TGTGCCAGTACCTTCCAGACAGGGGTCAATGAGCAGTTCTTC
TRBJ2-5,10,TRBV5-1,-,-,CASSPYPPPF,TGCGCCAGCAGCCCCTACCCCCCTCCCTTC
TRBJ2-7,15,TRBV5-8,TRBD1,many,CASSLGQGLVYEQYF,TGTGCCAGCAGCCTAGGACAGGGATTGGTCTACGAGCAGTACTTC
TRBJ2-1,15,TRBV9,TRBD1,few,CASSETGDSYNEQFF,TGTGCCAGCAGCGAGACAGGGGACTCCTACAATGAGCAGTTCTTC
TRBJ2-7,11,TRBV6-4,-,-,CASKWHYEQYF,TGTGCCAGCAAGTGGCACTACGAGCAGTACTTC
TRBJ2-1,12,TRBV5-1,-,many,CASSFGLDEQFF,TGCGCCAGCAGCTTCGGTCTGGATGAGCAGTTCTTC
TRBJ1-2,15,TRBV6-4,-,-,CASSDGGFGPYGYTF,TGTGCCAGCAGTGACGGTGGGTTCGGACCGTATGGCTACACCTTC
TRBJ2-1,16,TRBV9,-,many,CASSVHGSPLYNEQFF,TGTGCCAGCAGCGTCCACGGGAGCCCCCTTTACAATGAGCAGTTCTTC
TRBJ2-7,16,TRBV20-1,-,few,CSARREDSSWSYEQYF,TGCAGTGCTAGACGTGAAGACAGTTCTTGGTCCTACGAGCAGTACTTC